The 5 T cell receptor beta chains reported below all come from one sample, sequenced in a study of blood T cell repertoires in COVID-19. Profiling relied on immunoSEQ multiplex PCR, and the TCRdb table lists in-frame clones only, not all of them. The sample has around 160,000 clones; around four fifths are singletons. The sample was peripheral blood. The receptors originated from a woman aged 40 to 50 with active or convalescent COVID-19.

The chain couples TRBV9 to TRBJ1-6; TRBD1 might be the D (5 bases). Germline CDR1 and CDR2: SGDLS and YYNGEE. There are 14 residues in the CDR3. V was trimmed by 4 bases and J by 15 bases, leaving 20 bases between them. The DNA of the CDR3 is TGTGCCAGCAGCCTAGACGGGACTATTCGGAGCCTCCACTTT. Translated, it gives CASSLDGTIRSLHF.

The chain links TRBV5-4 to TRBJ2-3; possible D gene TRBD2, 6 bases. V lost 0 bases and J lost 2, with 10 bases in between. This CDR3 comprises 15 residues. Germline loops: CDR1 SGHNT, CDR2 YYREEE (reference sequence). Written as DNA, the CDR3 is TGTGCCAGCAGCTTGGGAGGGACTTACACAGATACGCAGTATTTT. It translates to CASSLGGTYTDTQYF.

The chain combines TRBV27 with TRBJ2-2, with 11 bases matching TRBD1. V was pared by 6 bases and J by 5 bases, with 5 bases of the junction left unmatched. Germline CDR1 MNHEY, CDR2 SMNVEV (reference sequence). The CDR3 sequence is 15 residues long. The CDR3 sequence: CASSAGTGGTGELFF. The CDR3 DNA reads as TGTGCCAGCAGCGCCGGGACAGGGGGTACCGGGGAGCTGTTTTTT.

The V call is TRBV14, the J call TRBJ2-7; weak D call: TRBD1 (6 bases). V gave up 3 bases and J gave up 3 bases, with 9 bases separating them. The CDR3 is made up of 13 amino acids. CDR1 is SGHDN and CDR2 is FVKESK in the germline V gene. The CDR3 spells CASSHRGSYEQYF. The CDR3 DNA is TGTGCCAGCAGCCATAGGGGGAGCTACGAGCAGTACTTC.

This clone was seen once. The chain is built from TRBV7-9 and TRBJ2-7; 9 bases agree with TRBD1. The CDR3 totals 18 residues. Trimming cost V 0 bases and J 3 bases; bases outside gene matches: 12. Germline V gene lookup returns CDR1 SEHNR and CDR2 FQNEAQ (reference sequence). The CDR3 loop reads CASSLAQGRGQGLYEQYF. CDR3 DNA: TGTGCCAGCAGCTTAGCCCAAGGGAGGGGACAGGGTCTCTACGAGCAGTACTTC.